These 24 T cell receptor beta chains originate from one sample sequenced in a study of control samples from healthy donors and cancer patients. The assay was immunoSEQ multiplex PCR, and TCRdb's table has in-frame clones only and misses some. In the table there are 150,000 to 200,000 clones, about nine tenths of which are singletons. Sequencing was performed on blood. These receptors came from a woman under 40 in good health.

This rearrangement joins TRBV6-5 to TRBJ2-2; tentatively, D is TRBD2 (6 bases). V gave up 0 bases and J gave up 4 bases, with 9 bases separating them. The CDR3 is made up of 15 amino acids. Germline assignment: CDR1 MNHEY and CDR2 SVGAGI. CDR3 in amino acids: CASSYSRGGTGELFF. In nucleotides, the CDR3 is TGTGCCAGCAGTTACTCGCGGGGAGGCACCGGGGAGCTGTTTTTT.

The chain employs TRBV28 and TRBJ2-7; the match to TRBD2 covers 12 bases. Germline V lookup: CDR1 MDHEN, CDR2 SYDVKM. This CDR3 has 15 amino acids. The V gene end was trimmed by 5 bases and the J gene end by 4 bases; junction bases not matched to a gene: 6. Here the CDR3 DNA reads TGTGCCAGCAGTCCGACTAGCGGGAGACGGTACGAGCAGTACTTC. It codes for CASSPTSGRRYEQYF. Full variable domain (outside the CDR3, taken from reference TRBV28 and TRBJ2-7): DVKVTQSSRYLVKRTGEKVFLECVQDMDHENMFWYRQDPGLGLRLIYFSYDVKMKEKGDIPEGYSVSREKKERFSLILESASTNQTSMYLCASSPTSGRRYEQYFGPGTRLTVT.

To note about this clone: This CDR3 is also generated by other DNA sequences in the sample. The genes are TRBV28 and TRBJ1-1; D unresolved. Trimming took off 6 bases at V and 3 bases at J, with 5 bases between the two ends. Per the germline V gene, CDR1 is MDHEN and CDR2 is SYDVKM. There are 11 residues in the CDR3. The CDR3 DNA reads TGTGCCAGCAGAGGATACACTGAAGCTTTCTTT. Translated, it gives CASRGYTEAFF.

This chain joins TRBV18 and TRBJ1-4, with D uncertain. Between the trimmed V and J ends, which lost 5 bases and 3 bases, there was a span of 13 bases. This CDR3 is 15 amino acids long. Per germline, CDR1 KGHSH and CDR2 LQKENI. The CDR3 is CASSSRVRPNEKLFF. CDR3 nucleotide sequence: TGTGCCAGCTCATCTCGGGTCCGACCTAATGAAAAACTGTTTTTT.

The chain links TRBV6-5 to TRBJ1-1; D is perhaps TRBD1 (6 bases). Trimming stripped 8 bases from V and 4 bases from J, with 8 bases between. In germline, CDR1 is MNHEY, CDR2 SVGAGI. The CDR3 runs 11 residues. The CDR3 loop reads CASGGATEAFF. CDR3 in DNA: TGTGCCAGCGGGGGGGCCACTGAAGCTTTCTTT.

CDR3 DNA: TGTGCCAGCAGCTTAGGTGGCACGCAGTATTTT. It encodes CASSLGGTQYF. The chain couples TRBV7-6 to TRBJ2-3; the D is unclear. CDR1 SGHVS and CDR2 FNYEAQ come from the germline V gene. CDR3 length: 11 residues. V dropped 1 base and J dropped 9 bases, with 5 bases sitting between them.

The gene calls are TRBV7-3 and TRBJ2-1; 14 bases align to TRBD2. Looked up from germline, CDR1 is SGHTA and CDR2 is FQGTGA. The CDR3 is made up of 15 amino acids. The trim removed 6 bases at V and 5 bases at J, leaving 3 bases unmatched. CDR3 loop: CASRKGLAGDNEQFF. CDR3 nucleotides: TGTGCCAGCAGGAAGGGACTAGCGGGGGACAATGAGCAGTTCTTC. The whole variable domain, filled in from reference TRBV7-3 and TRBJ2-1, reads GAGVSQTPSNKVTEKGKYVELRCDPISGHTALYWYRQSLGQGPEFLIYFQGTGAADDSGLPNDRFFAVRPEGSVSTLKIQRTERGDSAVYLCASRKGLAGDNEQFFGPGTRLTVL.

The chain uses TRBV11-2 and TRBJ1-2; D is ambiguous. Looked up from germline, CDR1 is SGHAT and CDR2 is FQNNGV. Trimming shortened V by 1 base and J by 8 bases, and 8 bases separated the two germline ends. The CDR3 has 12 amino acids. The CDR3 region has the DNA TGTGCCAGCAGCTTAGCTGGTGGCGGCTACACCTTC. Its translation is CASSLAGGGYTF.

The V gene is TRBV15, the J gene TRBJ1-6, with 9 bases that match TRBD1. J was trimmed by 6 bases and V by 1 base; bases with no gene match: 4. Germline V gene lookup returns CDR1 LNHNV and CDR2 YYDKDF (reference sequence). This CDR3 has 16 amino acids. CDR3 sequence (DNA): TGTGCCACCAGCAGAGGCCGGGACAGGGCTAATTCACCCCTCCACTTT. Translated: CATSRGRDRANSPLHF.

The chain is built from TRBV3-1 (or the pseudogene TRBV3-2) and TRBJ2-5, with 8 positions matching TRBD2. The CDR3 has 15 amino acids. CDR1 and CDR2 (germline): LGHDT, YNNKEL (reference sequence). With 1 base clipped from V and 5 bases from J, the junction kept 6 bases outside the gene matches. The chain's CDR3 is CASSQAGGGGETQYF. Here the CDR3 DNA reads TGTGCCAGCAGCCAAGCCGGGGGGGGAGGCGAGACCCAGTACTTC.

The V and J genes are TRBV3-1 (or the pseudogene TRBV3-2) and TRBJ2-2, with 7 bases fitting TRBD2. After removal of 10 bases from V and 7 bases from J, the junction contained 6 bases not matched to a gene. In germline, CDR1 is LGHDT, CDR2 YNNKEL (reference sequence). This CDR3 contains 12 residues. The CDR3 here is CATRRGSGELFF. The CDR3 DNA reads as TGTGCCACCAGGCGGGGGAGCGGGGAGCTGTTTTTT.

This rearrangement joins TRBV3-1 (or the pseudogene TRBV3-2) to TRBJ1-4, with D unresolved. Germline CDR1 is LGHDT and CDR2 is YNNKEL (reference sequence). V was shortened by 4 bases and J by 0 bases, with 12 bases between the two germline ends. The CDR3 loop spans 16 amino acids. The CDR3 DNA sequence: TGTGCCAGCAGCCTCGGGTACATATCAACTAATGAAAAACTGTTTTTT. It translates to CASSLGYISTNEKLFF.

This clone has just one count. V and J are TRBV6-5 and TRBJ2-1, with 9 bases that match TRBD2. The CDR3 totals 16 residues. CDR1 is MNHEY, CDR2 SVGAGI, per germline. V lost 4 bases to trimming and J lost 4 bases; unmatched junction nucleotides: 8. The CDR3 coding sequence is TGTGCCAGCAGTTCCCCGACTAGCGGAACGTACAATGAGCAGTTCTTC. Translating gives CASSSPTSGTYNEQFF.

The chain joins TRBV5-4 to TRBJ2-5, with 8 bases aligning to TRBD1. Germline loops: CDR1 SGHNT, CDR2 YYREEE (reference sequence). The CDR3 covers 13 residues. V gave up 3 bases and J gave up 2 bases; unmatched junction bases: 0. DNA for the CDR3: TGTGCCAGCAGCTGGACAGGGCAAGAGACCCAGTACTTC. This sequence encodes CASSWTGQETQYF.

The J gene is TRBJ1-2, the V gene TRBV28; 7 nucleotides agree with TRBD1. This CDR3 has 14 amino acids. The germline V gene encodes CDR1 MDHEN and CDR2 SYDVKM. After removal of 7 bases from V and 0 bases from J, the junction contained 5 bases not matched to a gene. As DNA, the CDR3 is TGTGCCAGCACCCAGACAGGGACTAACTATGGCTACACCTTC. The encoded protein is CASTQTGTNYGYTF.

The chain uses TRBV3-1 (or the pseudogene TRBV3-2) and TRBJ2-3; 9 positions match TRBD1. Trimming cost V 4 bases and J 3 bases; bases outside gene matches: 8. The germline V gene has CDR1 LGHDT and CDR2 YNNKEL (reference sequence). CDR3 size: 16 residues. The CDR3 protein is CASSPSTGGETDTQYF. In DNA form, the CDR3 reads TGTGCCAGCAGCCCTTCGACAGGGGGTGAGACAGATACGCAGTATTTT.

The chain's CDR3 is CASSFPGSGNTIYF. CDR3 bases: TGTGCCAGCAGTTTTCCAGGGTCTGGAAACACCATATATTTT. J is TRBJ1-3 and V is TRBV28; possible D gene TRBD1, 5 bases. The CDR3 totals 14 residues. V lost 3 bases to trimming and J lost 1 base, with 7 bases between them. CDR1 and CDR2 from the germline V gene are MDHEN and SYDVKM. Based on the CDR3 plus reference TRBV28 and TRBJ1-3, the full variable domain is DVKVTQSSRYLVKRTGEKVFLECVQDMDHENMFWYRQDPGLGLRLIYFSYDVKMKEKGDIPEGYSVSREKKERFSLILESASTNQTSMYLCASSFPGSGNTIYFGEGSWLTVV.

This chain connects TRBV7-2 to TRBJ1-1; D may be TRBD1 (5 bases). CDR3 size: 15 residues. From germline, CDR1 is SGHTA and CDR2 FQGNSA. V was clipped by 1 base and J by 0 bases, with 9 bases between them. CDR3 region: CASSLGGKVNTEAFF. In nucleotides, the CDR3 is TGTGCCAGCAGCTTAGGGGGCAAGGTGAACACTGAAGCTTTCTTT.

This chain connects TRBV5-6 to TRBJ2-3; 11 bases agree with TRBD2. Germline CDR1 is SGHDT and CDR2 is YYEEEE. V lost 4 bases and J lost 2; bases outside the gene matches: 9. The CDR3 is made up of 17 amino acids. The CDR3 loop is CASSNFLAGGYTDTQYF. CDR3 DNA sequence: TGTGCCAGCAGCAACTTCCTAGCGGGGGGTTACACAGATACGCAGTATTTT.

The chain recombines TRBV7-2 with TRBJ2-7; no clear D. V shed 0 bases and J shed 2 bases, with 11 bases lying between them. The germline V gene encodes CDR1 SGHTA and CDR2 FQGNSA. The CDR3 spans 15 residues. CDR3 bases: TGTGCCAGCAGCTTAGCCGGACGGAACCCCTACGAGCAGTACTTC. It is translated as CASSLAGRNPYEQYF.

Here the CDR3 reads CASSAQVPKSNEKLFF. The CDR3 bases are TGTGCCAGCAGCGCACAGGTTCCGAAGTCTAATGAAAAACTGTTTTTT. The rearrangement uses TRBV7-2 and TRBJ1-4; D may be TRBD1 (5 bases). Germline loops: CDR1 SGHTA, CDR2 FQGNSA. This CDR3 has 16 residues. Trimming removed 5 bases from V and 3 bases from J, with 16 bases in between. Based on the CDR3 plus reference TRBV7-2 and TRBJ1-4, the full variable domain is GAGVSQSPSNKVTEKGKDVELRCDPISGHTALYWYRQSLGQGLEFLIYFQGNSAPDKSGLPSDRFSAERTGGSVSTLTIQRTQQEDSAVYLCASSAQVPKSNEKLFFGSGTQLSVL.

The chain combines TRBV29-1 with TRBJ2-7; TRBD1 might be the D (6 bases). The CDR3 has 11 amino acids. The V and J ends lost 3 bases and 3 bases respectively, with 6 bases between them. Germline V lookup: CDR1 SQVTM, CDR2 ANQGSEA. This CDR3 reads CSVEDSYEQYF. CDR3 bases: TGCAGCGTTGAGGACAGCTACGAGCAGTACTTC.

J is TRBJ2-5 and V is TRBV7-9; 12 bases are a match to TRBD2. With 1 base clipped from V and 5 bases from J, the junction kept 5 bases outside the gene matches. The CDR3 runs to 16 residues. CDR1 is SEHNR, CDR2 FQNEAQ, per germline (reference sequence). CDR3 sequence: CASSLGLAGAGETQYF. CDR3 nucleotides: TGTGCCAGCAGCTTAGGACTAGCGGGAGCGGGGGAGACCCAGTACTTC.

This clone was seen a handful of times. In DNA, the CDR3 is TGCGCCAGCAGCCAAGATGAGAATACTAACTATGGCTACACCTTC. Translating gives CASSQDENTNYGYTF. The genes are TRBV4-1 and TRBJ1-2; no reliable D call. Germline V lookup: CDR1 MGHRA, CDR2 YSYEKL. The CDR3 length is 15 residues. Trimming pared 0 bases from V and 0 bases from J, leaving 8 bases between.